Below, one T cell receptor (beta chain) is given with its context. The data were taken from a study of blood T cell repertoires in COVID-19. Study background: COVID-19 samples, acute and convalescent, were from the United States, Italy and Spain. PBMCs, B-cell-depleted T cells, or T cells were the source of the cDNA or gDNA that made up the material.

Authors' data handling: Estimation of nucleated cell counts relied on the amplification of reference gene primers. The protocol was immunoSEQ multiplex PCR, while the TCRdb copy is restricted to in-frame clones and leaves out a portion. That table is the source of V, J and clone size, and D and trimming were worked out from the DNA. Found here are over 40,000 clones, around 93% of them singletons; the top ten hold 12%. The receptor comes from a human donor in a cohort sampled during active COVID-19. Sequenced: peripheral blood.

CDR3 coding DNA: TGTGCCAGCAGCCTCCGGGACACCCTCCACTTT. It yields the protein CASSLRDTLHF. The J gene is TRBJ1-6, the V gene TRBV7-9, with D possibly matching TRBD1 (6 bases). Germline lookup yields CDR1 SEHNR and CDR2 FQNEAQ (reference sequence). Trimming stripped 5 bases from V and 14 bases from J, with 10 bases between. CDR3 size: 11 residues.